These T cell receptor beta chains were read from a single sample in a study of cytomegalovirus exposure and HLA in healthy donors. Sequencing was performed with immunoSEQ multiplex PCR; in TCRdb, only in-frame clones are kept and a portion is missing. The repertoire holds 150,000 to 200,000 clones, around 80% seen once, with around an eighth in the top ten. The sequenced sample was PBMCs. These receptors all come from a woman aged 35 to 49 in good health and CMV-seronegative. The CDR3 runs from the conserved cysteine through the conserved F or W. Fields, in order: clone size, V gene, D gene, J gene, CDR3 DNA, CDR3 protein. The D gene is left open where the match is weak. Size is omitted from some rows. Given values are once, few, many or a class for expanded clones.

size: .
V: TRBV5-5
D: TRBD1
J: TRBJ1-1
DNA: TGTGCCAGCAGCGTCGGGACAGGGGTCACTGAAGCTTTCTTT
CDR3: CASSVGTGVTEAFF

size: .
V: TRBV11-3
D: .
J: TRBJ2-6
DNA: TGTGCCAGCAGCCATCGGGTCGGACTTGGGGGGGCCAACGGCCTGACTTTC
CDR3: CASSHRVGLGGANGLTF

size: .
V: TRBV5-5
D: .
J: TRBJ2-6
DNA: TGTGCCAGCAGCTATCAAACTTCTGGGGCCAACGTCCTGACTTTC
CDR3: CASSYQTSGANVLTF

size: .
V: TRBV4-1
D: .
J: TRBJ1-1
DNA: TGCGCCAGCAGCCAATCGAGCGTAGGGGGTCTCACTGAAGCTTTCTTT
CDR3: CASSQSSVGGLTEAFF

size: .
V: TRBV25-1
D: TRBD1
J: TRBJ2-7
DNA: TGTGCCAGCAGTGCGGGACAGGGAACCTACGAGCAGTACTTC
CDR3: CASSAGQGTYEQYF

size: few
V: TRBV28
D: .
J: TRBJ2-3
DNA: TGTGCCAGCACGTCCTACACAGATACGCAGTATTTT
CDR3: CASTSYTDTQYF

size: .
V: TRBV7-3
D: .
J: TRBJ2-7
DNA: TGTGCCAGCAGCTTAAGGGGCGGAGCGTATACCTACGAGCAGTACTTC
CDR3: CASSLRGGAYTYEQYF

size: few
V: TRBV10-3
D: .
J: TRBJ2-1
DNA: TGTGCCATCAGTGAGGCGGCCCGGCTTAATGAGCAGTTCTTC
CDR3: CAISEAARLNEQFF

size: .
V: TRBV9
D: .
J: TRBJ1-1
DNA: TGTGCCAGCAGCGTAGGAGGGCGGGACACTGAAGCTTTCTTT
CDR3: CASSVGGRDTEAFF

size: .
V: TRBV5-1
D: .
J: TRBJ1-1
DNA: TGCGCCAGCAGCTTGGGGCTGAACACTGAAGCTTTCTTT
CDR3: CASSLGLNTEAFF